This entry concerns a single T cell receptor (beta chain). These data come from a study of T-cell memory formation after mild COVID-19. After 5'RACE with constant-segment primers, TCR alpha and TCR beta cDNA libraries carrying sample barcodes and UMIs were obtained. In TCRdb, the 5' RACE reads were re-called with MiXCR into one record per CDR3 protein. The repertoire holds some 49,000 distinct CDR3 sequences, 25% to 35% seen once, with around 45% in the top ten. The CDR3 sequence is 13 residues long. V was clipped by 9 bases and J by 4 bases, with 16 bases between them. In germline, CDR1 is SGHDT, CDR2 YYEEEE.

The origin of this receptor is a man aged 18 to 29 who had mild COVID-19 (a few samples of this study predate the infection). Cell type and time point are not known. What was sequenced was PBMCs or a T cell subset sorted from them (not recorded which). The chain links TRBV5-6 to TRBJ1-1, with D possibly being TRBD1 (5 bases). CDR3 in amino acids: CATQQDGGTEAFF. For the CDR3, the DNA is TGTGCCACGCAACAGGACGGGGGCACTGAAGCTTTCTTT.